This T cell receptor beta chain originates from a study of immune heterogeneity within non-small cell lung tumors. Within the sample, this clonotype is medium-sized. The template for each sample was 550 to 700 ng of genomic DNA, which had been extracted from bulk tumor tissue. The authors collected several far-apart biopsies from each primary tumor during surgery. Curative surgery was performed on patients who had untreated, newly diagnosed non-small cell lung cancer. CDR1 and CDR2 from the germline V gene are MDHEN and SYDVKM. Trimming took 6 bases from V and 1 from J, leaving 7 bases between them. The CDR3 sequence is 12 residues long. Multiplex PCR (32 V and 13 J primers) was used to amplify the TCR beta CDR3. MiXCR was run by TCRdb on the multiplex PCR reads, yielding one entry per CDR3 protein. Of about 13,000 distinct CDR3 sequences detected, 23% appear once; the ten largest clones hold around 15%.

The sequenced sample was lung tumor tissue. The clonotype was recovered from a man in his fifties or sixties with non-small cell lung cancer. The V call is TRBV28, the J call TRBJ2-7, with D uncertain. The CDR3 reads CASRDPSYEQYF. In nucleotides, the CDR3 is TGTGCCAGCAGGGACCCTTCCTACGAGCAGTACTTC.